The clone carrying this TCR beta chain was seen a single time. This sample was taken from a study of blood T cell repertoires in COVID-19. Across the whole study: Italy, Spain and the United States were the sources of the convalescent and acute COVID-19 samples.

The protocol was immunoSEQ multiplex PCR, while the TCRdb copy is restricted to in-frame clones and leaves out a portion. The sample yields about 130,000 clones, about 80% seen once. J lost 4 bases, V lost 0 bases, and 3 bases had no gene match. In germline, CDR1 is SGHDT, CDR2 YYEEEE. The CDR3 length is 14 residues. This chain links TRBV5-6 with TRBJ1-2; TRBD1 agrees at 7 bases. The sample comprised PBMCs or T cells enriched from blood (not recorded which). This TCR came from a man aged 45 to 65 who had recovered from COVID-19. The CDR3 spells CASSLGDRVYGYTF. CDR3 nucleotides: TGTGCCAGCAGCTTGGGCGACAGGGTCTATGGCTACACCTTC.